The 2 T cell receptor beta chains listed next were all sequenced from one sample in a study of beta chain features in type 1 diabetes. Since all of the isolated RNA was reverse transcribed, expressed TCRB transcripts were what got sequenced. TCRdb's copy holds only in-frame clones and misses some; the assay was immunoSEQ multiplex PCR. The sample lists 220,000 or so clones, around 68% seen once, with roughly 0.048% in the top ten. The sample comprised naive CD4+ T cells from blood. Receptor source: a man aged 25 to 40 in good health.

This clone occurred a few times. The rearrangement links TRBV13 to TRBJ2-7; 7 bases map to TRBD1. Germline V gene sequence: CDR1 PRHDT, CDR2 FYEKMQ (reference sequence). V lost 4 bases and J lost 6; bases outside the gene matches: 6. There are 13 residues in the CDR3. For the CDR3, the DNA is TGTGCCAGCAGCTCGGGACAGTCTGGCGAGCAGTACTTC. Translation gives CASSSGQSGEQYF.

Comments on this clone: Other DNA sequences in the sample encode the same CDR3. The rearrangement joins TRBV29-1 to TRBJ2-7, with 8 nucleotides matching TRBD1. Germline CDR1 reads SQVTM; CDR2 reads ANQGSEA. CDR3 length: 12 amino acids. V lost 4 bases to trimming and J lost 1 base; unmatched junction nucleotides: 0. CDR3 region: CSVGDRSYEQYF. The DNA for the CDR3 is TGCAGCGTTGGGGACAGGTCCTACGAGCAGTACTTC.